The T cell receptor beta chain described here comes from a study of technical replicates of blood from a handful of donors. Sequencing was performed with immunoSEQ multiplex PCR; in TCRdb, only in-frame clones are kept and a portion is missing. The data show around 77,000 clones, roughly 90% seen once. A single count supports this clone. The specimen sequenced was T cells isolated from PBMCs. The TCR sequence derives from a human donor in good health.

For the CDR3, the DNA is TGTGCCAGCTCACCACTGCAAGAGGGAGGCAGAGAGACCCAGTACTTC. Translated: CASSPLQEGGRETQYF. V is TRBV18 and J is TRBJ2-5, with TRBD2 as a possible D gene (6 bases). Germline V gene sequence: CDR1 KGHSH, CDR2 LQKENI. The length of the CDR3 is 16 residues. Trimming removed 1 base from V and 4 bases from J, with 16 bases in between.